The 13 T cell receptor beta chains below were found in one sample sequenced in a study of blood T cell repertoires in COVID-19. Here immunoSEQ multiplex PCR was the method, and the copy in TCRdb shows in-frame clones only, minus some. The sample has around 80,000 clones, roughly 87% seen once. The sequencing input was peripheral blood. These receptors all come from a man older than 75 with acute or convalescent COVID-19.

This sequence joins TRBV19 and TRBJ1-5, with 11 bases matching TRBD1. With 9 bases clipped from V and 7 bases from J, the junction kept 5 bases outside the gene matches. In germline, CDR1 is LNHDA, CDR2 SQIVND (reference sequence). The CDR3 is 13 amino acids. As DNA, the CDR3 is TGTGCCAGCGGACAGGGGGCAAGACAGCCCCAGCATTTT. It is translated as CASGQGARQPQHF.

Points on this clone: A read error may produce the germline difference seen at one junction end. The CDR3 DNA is TGTGCCAGCAGCTTAACGGTCACTCAAGTGAAAATTTTT. This translates into CASSLTVTQVKIF. The J gene is TRBJ1-1, the V gene TRBV7-3; no firm D call. The V gene's germline CDR1 is SGHTA and CDR2 FQGTGA. CDR3 size: 13 residues.

V usage is TRBV30 and J usage is TRBJ2-5; weak D call: TRBD1 (5 bases). The CDR3 extends over 15 amino acids. Germline V gene data show CDR1 as GTSNPN and CDR2 as SVGIG (reference sequence). The V end lost 3 bases, the J end lost 4 bases, and 18 bases lay between the germline ends. The CDR3 DNA reads TGTGCCTGGAGAGGTGGGGCCACACCCCGAGAGACCCAGTACTTC. As protein: CAWRGGATPRETQYF.

This clone was detected a few times. J is TRBJ1-1 and V is TRBV7-9, with 7 bases lining up with TRBD1. The CDR3 contains 14 residues. The germline gives CDR1 SEHNR, CDR2 FQNEAQ (reference sequence). The ends lost 0 bases at V and 8 bases at J; junction bases unmatched: 6. CDR3 sequence: CASSLAKEGAEAFF. In DNA, the CDR3 is TGTGCCAGCAGCTTAGCGAAGGAGGGGGCGGAAGCTTTCTTT.

The V call is TRBV3-1 (or the pseudogene TRBV3-2), the J call TRBJ2-3, with 7 positions matching TRBD2. This CDR3 is 16 amino acids long. CDR1 and CDR2 (germline): LGHDT, YNNKEL (reference sequence). Losses at the gene ends were 3 bases for V and 2 bases for J; bases not matched to a gene: 8. The CDR3 loop is CASSHGASGYTDTQYF. The CDR3 DNA reads as TGTGCCAGCAGCCATGGGGCTAGCGGATACACAGATACGCAGTATTTT.

This clone was seen once. V usage is TRBV5-4 and J usage is TRBJ2-5; the match to TRBD1 covers 11 bases. V was pared by 4 bases and J by 5 bases, with 7 bases of the junction left unmatched. Looked up from germline, CDR1 is SGHNT and CDR2 is YYREEE (reference sequence). This CDR3 is built from 15 residues. In DNA form, the CDR3 reads TGTGCCAGCAGCCCGGACAGGGGGCTTGGGGAGACCCAGTACTTC. Protein sequence: CASSPDRGLGETQYF.

This clone was seen once. The chain is built from TRBV2 and TRBJ2-1; a possible D gene is TRBD1 (5 bases). Trimming left V 2 bases short and J 7 bases short, with 12 bases between. This CDR3 region has 14 residues. Germline V lookup: CDR1 SNHLY, CDR2 FYNNEI. Here the CDR3 reads CASSESPRANEQFF. The CDR3 DNA reads as TGTGCCAGCAGTGAAAGTCCCAGGGCGAATGAGCAGTTCTTC.

The chain has TRBV27 and TRBJ2-2; D gene unclear. V shed 2 bases and J shed 4 bases, with 5 bases lying between them. Germline loops: CDR1 MNHEY, CDR2 SMNVEV (reference sequence). CDR3 length: 13 amino acids. This CDR3 is CASSLRSTGELFF. As DNA, the CDR3 is TGTGCCAGCAGTTTACGGAGCACCGGGGAGCTGTTTTTT.

CDR3 in amino acids: CASSLSGANVLTF. CDR3 bases: TGTGCCAGCAGTCTCTCTGGGGCCAACGTCCTGACTTTC. The V and J genes are TRBV6-5 and TRBJ2-6; D is unclear. The CDR3 spans 13 residues. The germline V and J ends were trimmed by 5 bases and 0 bases, with 2 bases remaining between them. CDR1 is MNHEY and CDR2 is SVGAGI in the germline V gene.

The chain has TRBV6-5 and TRBJ1-6, with D uncertain. Trimming stripped 6 bases from V and 11 bases from J, with 14 bases between. This CDR3 is built from 13 residues. Germline CDR1 and CDR2: MNHEY and SVGAGI. CDR3 amino acids: CASSPLEVAPLHF. CDR3 in DNA: TGTGCCAGCAGCCCCCTTGAGGTGGCACCCCTCCACTTT.

This clone was seen only once. The chain carries TRBV19 and TRBJ2-2; TRBD1 agrees at 12 bases. The V and J ends lost 5 bases and 7 bases, in that order; junction bases with no gene match: 5. The V gene's germline CDR1 is LNHDA and CDR2 SQIVND (reference sequence). CDR3 length equals 15 residues. The CDR3 spells CASSWDRGRHGELFF. CDR3 nucleotides: TGTGCCAGTAGTTGGGACAGGGGGCGTCACGGGGAGCTGTTTTTT.

The count of this clone is one. The chain has TRBV19 and TRBJ1-1, with a weak D call TRBD1 (6 bases). The germline V gene has CDR1 LNHDA and CDR2 SQIVND (reference sequence). Trimming left V 6 bases short and J 2 bases short, with 19 bases between. The CDR3 has 16 residues. The CDR3 DNA sequence: TGTGCCAGTAGCCTCGGGCAGGGGATAAGAAACACTGAAGCTTTCTTT. Residues: CASSLGQGIRNTEAFF.

The rearrangement joins TRBV7-2 to TRBJ2-7; 8 positions match TRBD2. The V and J ends lost 5 bases and 0 bases, in that order; junction bases with no gene match: 9. Germline V gene lookup returns CDR1 SGHTA and CDR2 FQGNSA. The CDR3 consists of 16 residues. CDR3 bases: TGTGCCAGCAGCCCCCCGGGAGGGACGTACTCCTACGAGCAGTACTTC. Its translation: CASSPPGGTYSYEQYF. The full variable domain, completed using reference TRBV7-2 and TRBJ2-7, is GAGVSQSPSNKVTEKGKDVELRCDPISGHTALYWYRQSLGQGLEFLIYFQGNSAPDKSGLPSDRFSAERTGGSVSTLTIQRTQQEDSAVYLCASSPPGGTYSYEQYFGPGTRLTVT.